Listed below are T cell receptor beta chains from one sample, sequenced in a study of blood T cell repertoires in COVID-19. The repertoire was sequenced with immunoSEQ multiplex PCR; TCRdb's copy has only in-frame clones and lacks some. The data contain about 180,000 clones, about nine tenths of them singletons. The sequenced sample consisted of peripheral blood. Every receptor here comes from a woman younger than 45 with acute or convalescent COVID-19. Both conserved end residues are part of each CDR3. D genes are given only for firm matches. Where a row states a size, it is once, few, many or the class of an expanded clone; other rows omit it.

j_call: TRBJ1-1; d_call: -; clone_size: -; v_call: TRBV14; cdr3_nt: TGTGCCAGCAGCCAAATTAAGACAGGTGTCGCTTTCTTT; cdr3_aa: CASSQIKTGVAFF
j_call: TRBJ2-3; d_call: TRBD2; clone_size: -; v_call: TRBV7-2; cdr3_nt: TGTGCCAGCAGCTTGACTAGCGGGAACTTTGATACGCAGTATTTT; cdr3_aa: CASSLTSGNFDTQYF
j_call: TRBJ2-3; d_call: -; clone_size: -; v_call: TRBV18; cdr3_nt: TGTGCCAGCTCACGGAGGGGGCGAGGAGACACAGATACGCAGTATTTT; cdr3_aa: CASSRRGRGDTDTQYF
j_call: TRBJ2-1; d_call: -; clone_size: once; v_call: TRBV6-6; cdr3_nt: TGTGCCAGCAGTCCCGGAGGGTACAATGAGCAGTTCTTC; cdr3_aa: CASSPGGYNEQFF
j_call: TRBJ2-7; d_call: -; clone_size: -; v_call: TRBV2; cdr3_nt: TGTGCCAGCAGTTCTCTATCCGGCTACGAGCAGTACTTC; cdr3_aa: CASSSLSGYEQYF
j_call: TRBJ2-1; d_call: -; clone_size: once; v_call: TRBV5-4; cdr3_nt: TGTGCCAGCAGCTTGGTGGGGCGGAACAGGTACAATGAGCAGTTCTTC; cdr3_aa: CASSLVGRNRYNEQFF
j_call: TRBJ1-6; d_call: -; clone_size: once; v_call: TRBV2; cdr3_nt: TGTGCCAGCAGTATCGCAGGTCTGACACCCCTCCACTTT; cdr3_aa: CASSIAGLTPLHF
j_call: TRBJ2-7; d_call: -; clone_size: once; v_call: TRBV3-1/TRBV3-2; cdr3_nt: TGTGCCAGCAGCCAAGAAGCAGGGCGGTACGAGCAGTACTTC; cdr3_aa: CASSQEAGRYEQYF
j_call: TRBJ2-2; d_call: TRBD2; clone_size: -; v_call: TRBV3-1/TRBV3-2; cdr3_nt: TGTGCCAGCAGCCGGACTAGCGGCACGAACACCGGGGAGCTGTTTTTT; cdr3_aa: CASSRTSGTNTGELFF
j_call: TRBJ2-1; d_call: -; clone_size: -; v_call: TRBV5-6; cdr3_nt: TGTGCCAGCAGCGGGGCAAGCGAGCAGTTCTTC; cdr3_aa: CASSGASEQFF
j_call: TRBJ2-1; d_call: TRBD2; clone_size: -; v_call: TRBV7-8; cdr3_nt: TGTGCCAGCAGCTTTGGGGCTAGCGGGAGCAATGAGCAGTTCTTC; cdr3_aa: CASSFGASGSNEQFF
j_call: TRBJ1-5; d_call: -; clone_size: once; v_call: TRBV27; cdr3_nt: TGTGCCAGCCGTCCCGGAGGGACCAATCAGCCCCAGCATTTT; cdr3_aa: CASRPGGTNQPQHF
j_call: TRBJ2-7; d_call: TRBD1; clone_size: -; v_call: TRBV5-5; cdr3_nt: TGTGCCAGCAGCTTGGTGGGGACAGGGGTATACGAGCAGTACTTC; cdr3_aa: CASSLVGTGVYEQYF
j_call: TRBJ2-1; d_call: -; clone_size: -; v_call: TRBV12-3/TRBV12-4; cdr3_nt: TGTGCCAGCAGTTTAGAGTTAGTTGAGCAGTTCTTC; cdr3_aa: CASSLELVEQFF
j_call: TRBJ2-1; d_call: -; clone_size: -; v_call: TRBV11-2; cdr3_nt: TGTGCCAGCAGCGGGGAGCCCTCCTACAATGAGCAGTTCTTC; cdr3_aa: CASSGEPSYNEQFF
j_call: TRBJ1-1; d_call: -; clone_size: -; v_call: TRBV3-1/TRBV3-2; cdr3_nt: TGTGCCAGCAGCCTCAGGGGAGTTGCTGGCACTGAAGCTTTCTTT; cdr3_aa: CASSLRGVAGTEAFF
j_call: TRBJ2-7; d_call: TRBD2; clone_size: -; v_call: TRBV11-1; cdr3_nt: TGTGCCAGCAGCTCTCGACTAGCGGCTTACTTC; cdr3_aa: CASSSRLAAYF
j_call: TRBJ1-3; d_call: -; clone_size: -; v_call: TRBV30; cdr3_nt: TGTGCCTGGAGTGGTACAATACGCGGAAACACCATATATTTT; cdr3_aa: CAWSGTIRGNTIYF
j_call: TRBJ1-1; d_call: -; clone_size: -; v_call: TRBV19; cdr3_nt: TGTGCCAGTAGTGACTATCTGGGGAACTTTGAAGCTTTCTTT; cdr3_aa: CASSDYLGNFEAFF
j_call: TRBJ1-2; d_call: -; clone_size: once; v_call: TRBV7-2; cdr3_nt: TGTGCCAGCAGCAGCGGCTACTATGGCTACACCTTC; cdr3_aa: CASSSGYYGYTF
j_call: TRBJ2-6; d_call: TRBD1; clone_size: once; v_call: TRBV5-5; cdr3_nt: TGTGCCAGCAGCTTGGCAGGGGGCTCTGGGGCCAACGTCCTGACTTTC; cdr3_aa: CASSLAGGSGANVLTF
j_call: TRBJ2-5; d_call: TRBD2; clone_size: -; v_call: TRBV11-1; cdr3_nt: TGTGCCAGCAGCTTAGGACTAGCTGGGGAGACCCAGTACTTC; cdr3_aa: CASSLGLAGETQYF
j_call: TRBJ2-7; d_call: TRBD2; clone_size: -; v_call: TRBV2; cdr3_nt: TGTGCCAGCTGTAGCGGGAGGGTAGTCGACGAGCAGTACTTC; cdr3_aa: CASCSGRVVDEQYF
j_call: TRBJ2-6; d_call: TRBD1; clone_size: -; v_call: TRBV19; cdr3_nt: TGTGCCAGTAGTATCTCAGGGGGCCGCCTCTCTGGGGCCAACGTCCTGACTTTC; cdr3_aa: CASSISGGRLSGANVLTF
j_call: TRBJ2-1; d_call: TRBD2; clone_size: -; v_call: TRBV28; cdr3_nt: TGTGCCAGCAGTTTATCCGGGGAGGGCCGCAGTGAGCAGTTCTTC; cdr3_aa: CASSLSGEGRSEQFF
j_call: TRBJ2-5; d_call: TRBD2; clone_size: -; v_call: TRBV6-5; cdr3_nt: TGTGCCAGCACCGACATAGCGGGAGGGAGGGAGACCCAGTACTTC; cdr3_aa: CASTDIAGGRETQYF
j_call: TRBJ2-7; d_call: TRBD1; clone_size: -; v_call: TRBV5-1; cdr3_nt: TGCGCCAGCAGCCTATCGGGACAGCTGGACTACGAGCAGTACTTC; cdr3_aa: CASSLSGQLDYEQYF
j_call: TRBJ2-7; d_call: TRBD1; clone_size: -; v_call: TRBV5-1; cdr3_nt: TGCGCCAGCAGTATCGACAGGGCCTTTGCCTACGAGCAGTACTTC; cdr3_aa: CASSIDRAFAYEQYF